This T cell receptor (beta chain) was recorded in a study of blood T cells in healthy people across ages. The authors ran a second PCR of about 7 to 11 cycles using a sample-barcoded 5' primer and a J-beta primer mix. Every single cDNA molecule received a tag from a template-switch adaptor with 12 random nucleotides. Each CDR3 protein gets one entry after TCRdb re-called the 5' RACE reads with MiXCR. The sample lists some 850,000 distinct CDR3 sequences; around 24% were seen once. The CDR3 runs 15 residues. V lost 1 base, J lost 1 base, and 11 bases lay in between. The germline V gene encodes CDR1 MGHRA and CDR2 YSYEKL. These records were also assigned to another study, of T cells of mothers and their children. That paper adds: No clones detected were persistent microchimeric T cell clones.

The genes are TRBV4-1 and TRBJ2-7; tentative D call: TRBD1 (6 bases). Sequencing used blood. This clonotype originated in a boy aged 5-17 years in good health. The DNA for the CDR3 is TGCGCCAGCAGCCAAGGGACAGCGCATTCCTACGAGCAGTACTTC. Translating it yields CASSQGTAHSYEQYF.